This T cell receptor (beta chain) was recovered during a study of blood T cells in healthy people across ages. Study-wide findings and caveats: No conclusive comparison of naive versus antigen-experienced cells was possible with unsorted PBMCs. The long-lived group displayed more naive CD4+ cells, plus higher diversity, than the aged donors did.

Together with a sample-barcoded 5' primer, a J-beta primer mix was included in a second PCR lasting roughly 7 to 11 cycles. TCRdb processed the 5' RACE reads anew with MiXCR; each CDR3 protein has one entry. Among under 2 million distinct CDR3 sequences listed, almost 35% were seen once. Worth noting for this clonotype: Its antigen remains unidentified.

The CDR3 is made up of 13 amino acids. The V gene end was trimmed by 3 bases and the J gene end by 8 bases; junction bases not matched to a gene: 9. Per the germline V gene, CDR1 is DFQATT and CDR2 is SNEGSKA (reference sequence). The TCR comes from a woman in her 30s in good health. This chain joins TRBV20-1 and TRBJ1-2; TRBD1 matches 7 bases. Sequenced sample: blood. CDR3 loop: CSASKTGLYGYTF. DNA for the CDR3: TGCAGTGCTAGCAAGACAGGGCTCTACGGCTACACCTTC.